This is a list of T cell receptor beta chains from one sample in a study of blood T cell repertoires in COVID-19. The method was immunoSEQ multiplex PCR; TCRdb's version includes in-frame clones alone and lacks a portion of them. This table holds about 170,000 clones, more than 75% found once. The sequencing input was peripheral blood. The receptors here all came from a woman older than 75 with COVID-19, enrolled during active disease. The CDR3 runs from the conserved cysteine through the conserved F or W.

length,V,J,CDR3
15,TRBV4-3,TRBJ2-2,CASSQELSQTGELFF
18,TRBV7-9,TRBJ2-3,CASSPKFRLAGLEDTQYF
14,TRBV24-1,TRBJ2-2,CATSDSTDTGELFF
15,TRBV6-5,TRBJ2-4,CASSTQGSEKNIQYF
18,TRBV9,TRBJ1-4,CASSVDPRQGPTNEKLFF
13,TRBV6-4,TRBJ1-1,CARIYREWTEAFF
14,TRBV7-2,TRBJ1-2,CASSLDYRSYGYTF
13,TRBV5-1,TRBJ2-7,CASSQTGPYEQYF
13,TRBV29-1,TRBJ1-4,CSVRGGFGEKLFF
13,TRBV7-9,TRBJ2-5,CASTRDIQETQYF
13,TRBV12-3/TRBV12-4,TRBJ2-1,CASSRDTGLEQFF
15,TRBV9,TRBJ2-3,CASSFGQSSTDTQYF
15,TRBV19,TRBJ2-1,CASSTRIAGDNEQFF
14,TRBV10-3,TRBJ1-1,CAIRGTDAYTEAFF
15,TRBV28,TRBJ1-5,CASSSWSDNNQPQHF
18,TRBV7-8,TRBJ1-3,CASSLAGQGTYSGNTIYF
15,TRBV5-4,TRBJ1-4,CASSLSGTYNEKLFF
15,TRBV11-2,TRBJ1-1,CASSFSRGPNTEAFF
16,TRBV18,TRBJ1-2,CASSPTGTGSNYGYTF
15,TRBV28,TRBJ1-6,CASLQGVDYNSPLHF
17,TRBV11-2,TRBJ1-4,CASRRQGALITNEKLFF
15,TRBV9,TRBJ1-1,CASSVGAGAYTEAFF
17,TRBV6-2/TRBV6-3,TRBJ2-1,CASRYNTIAGDSNEQFF
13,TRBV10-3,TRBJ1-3,CAILPDTRNTIYF
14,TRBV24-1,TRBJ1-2,CATSDRDRGHGYTF
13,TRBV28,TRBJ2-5,CASSTGGQETQYF
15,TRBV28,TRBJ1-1,CASRQTGTGGTEAFF
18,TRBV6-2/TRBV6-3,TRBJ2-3,CASSYPRTSGSKSDTQYF
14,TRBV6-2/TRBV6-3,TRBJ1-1,CASSRQVTNTEAFF
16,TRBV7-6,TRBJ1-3,CASSLGTSSSGNTIYF
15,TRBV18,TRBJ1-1,CASSPQGGRNTEAFF
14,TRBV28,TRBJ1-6,CAAGGNSYNSPLHF
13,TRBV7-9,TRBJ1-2,CASSLAQGNGYTF
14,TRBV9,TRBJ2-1,CASSVHNSYNEQFF
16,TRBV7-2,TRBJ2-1,CASSSPPGLAGGEQFF
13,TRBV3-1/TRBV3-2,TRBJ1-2,CASSQGEGVGYTF
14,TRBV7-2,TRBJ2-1,CASVKTSGGYEQFF
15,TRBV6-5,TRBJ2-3,CASSLGSGIGDTQYF
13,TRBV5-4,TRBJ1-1,CASSGQGGTEAFF
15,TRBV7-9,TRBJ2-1,CASSSDRVSYNEQFF
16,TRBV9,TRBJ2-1,CASSPGTSGTYNEQFF
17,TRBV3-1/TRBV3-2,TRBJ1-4,CASSQALGTGENEKLFF
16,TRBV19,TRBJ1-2,CASTNLGRETSYGYTF